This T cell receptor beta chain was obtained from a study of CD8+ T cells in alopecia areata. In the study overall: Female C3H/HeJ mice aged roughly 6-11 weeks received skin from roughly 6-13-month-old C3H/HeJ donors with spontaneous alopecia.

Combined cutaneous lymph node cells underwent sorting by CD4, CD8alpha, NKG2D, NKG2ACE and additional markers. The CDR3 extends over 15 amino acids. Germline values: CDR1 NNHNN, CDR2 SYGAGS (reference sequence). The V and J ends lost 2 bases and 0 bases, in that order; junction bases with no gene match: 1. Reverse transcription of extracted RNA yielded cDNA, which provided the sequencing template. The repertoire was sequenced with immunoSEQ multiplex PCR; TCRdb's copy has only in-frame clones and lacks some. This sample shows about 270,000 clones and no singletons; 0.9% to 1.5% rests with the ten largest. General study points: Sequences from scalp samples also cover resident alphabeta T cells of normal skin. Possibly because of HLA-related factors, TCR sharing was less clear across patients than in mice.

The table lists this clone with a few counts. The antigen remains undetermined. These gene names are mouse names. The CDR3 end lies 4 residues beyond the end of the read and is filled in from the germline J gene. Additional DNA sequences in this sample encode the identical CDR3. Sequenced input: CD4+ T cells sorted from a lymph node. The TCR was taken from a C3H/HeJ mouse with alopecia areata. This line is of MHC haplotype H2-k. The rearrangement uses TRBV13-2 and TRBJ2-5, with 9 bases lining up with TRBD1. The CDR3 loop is CASGDTGGNQDTQYF. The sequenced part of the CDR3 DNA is TGTGCCAGCGGTGACACAGGGGGCAACCAAGAC.